This passage covers 13 T cell receptor beta chains from one sample sequenced in a study of human versus mouse CDR3 diversity and MHC coevolution. The data were produced by immunoSEQ multiplex PCR, yet TCRdb's version contains in-frame clones alone and is incomplete. The data show roughly 80,000 clones, under 95% seen once. Material for sequencing was naive CD4+ T cells from blood. Subset here: CD45RO-negative CD62L-positive naive CD4 T cells. These receptors all come from a person between 25 and 70 years old in good health.

This chain links TRBV6-1 with TRBJ1-5; 7 bases map to TRBD1. J was trimmed by 1 base and V by 8 bases; bases with no gene match: 8. The germline V gene encodes CDR1 MNHNS and CDR2 SASEGT. CDR3 size: 15 residues. DNA of the CDR3: TGTGCCAGCGCGACCTCAGGGGGGAGCAATCAGCCCCAGCATTTT. Its translation: CASATSGGSNQPQHF.

CDR3 loop: CASSADRGTEQYF. DNA of the CDR3: TGTGCCAGCTCAGCGGACAGGGGAACCGAGCAGTACTTC. This chain joins TRBV18 and TRBJ2-7, with 9 bases fitting TRBD1. Germline V CDR1 and CDR2: KGHSH, LQKENI. V lost 5 bases to trimming and J lost 6 bases; unmatched junction nucleotides: 5. The CDR3 loop spans 13 amino acids.

The V and J genes are TRBV10-3 and TRBJ2-7, with 11 bases aligning to TRBD1. Trimming removed 7 bases from V and 4 bases from J; junction bases left unmatched: 27. The CDR3 length is 21 residues. Germline loops: CDR1 ENHRY, CDR2 SYGVKD. The CDR3 protein is CAIKKGQGEAEIQGLGYEQYF. The CDR3 nucleotides read TGTGCCATCAAGAAGGGACAGGGGGAGGCCGAAATTCAGGGGCTGGGATACGAGCAGTACTTC.

The chain recombines TRBV7-8 with TRBJ2-7, with a possible D match to TRBD2 (6 bases). Trimming removed 5 bases at V and 3 bases at J, with 17 bases between. In germline, CDR1 is SGHVS, CDR2 FQNEAQ. The CDR3 has 15 residues. The CDR3 DNA sequence: TGTGCCAGCAGCCCTAAACGGGACTCCCTCTACGAGCAGTACTTC. It specifies CASSPKRDSLYEQYF.

This clone was recorded once. The rearrangement uses TRBV2 and TRBJ2-5, with unresolved D. V was pared by 5 bases and J by 3 bases, with 10 bases between. Germline CDR1 and CDR2: SNHLY and FYNNEI. This CDR3 spans 13 amino acids. CDR3 protein: CASSLRIEETQYF. Here the CDR3 DNA reads TGTGCCAGCAGTCTCAGGATCGAAGAGACCCAGTACTTC.

The V call is TRBV28, the J call TRBJ1-2; D is possibly TRBD1 (6 bases). CDR3 length: 12 residues. CDR1 is MDHEN, CDR2 SYDVKM, per germline. Trimming stripped 11 bases from V and 4 bases from J, with 14 bases between. The CDR3 DNA reads as TGTGCCGGGGGGGGCTTCCTCTATGGCTACACCTTC. Protein product: CAGGGFLYGYTF.

The genes are TRBV5-4 and TRBJ2-5, with D maybe TRBD2 (5 bases). Germline V gene data show CDR1 as SGHNT and CDR2 as YYREEE (reference sequence). CDR3 length equals 14 residues. Trimming took off 4 bases at V and 3 bases at J, with 13 bases between the two ends. CDR3 nucleotide sequence: TGTGCCAGCAGCGATGGACTCGCGGAAGAGACCCAGTACTTC. As protein: CASSDGLAEETQYF.

The chain links TRBV5-1 to TRBJ1-2, with TRBD1 matching over 8 bases. The V gene end was trimmed by 2 bases and the J gene end by 6 bases; junction bases not matched to a gene: 12. The CDR3 covers 16 residues. Germline CDR1 is SGHRS and CDR2 is YFSETQ. CDR3 nucleotides: TGCGCCAGCAGCTTTACGTCAGGGGGCGCCTTAGATGGCTACACCTTC. It yields the protein CASSFTSGGALDGYTF.

The rearrangement joins TRBV7-9 to TRBJ2-3, with 11 bases lining up with TRBD2. Trimming took 5 bases from V and 2 from J; bases not matched to a gene: 6. There are 16 residues in the CDR3. Germline V gene lookup returns CDR1 SEHNR and CDR2 FQNEAQ (reference sequence). CDR3 amino acids: CASSARLAGLTDTQYF. CDR3 nucleotide sequence: TGTGCCAGCAGCGCAAGACTAGCGGGACTCACAGATACGCAGTATTTT.

The rearrangement uses TRBV5-1 and TRBJ2-5, with a tentative D call TRBD1 (7 bases). The CDR3 totals 21 residues. Per germline, CDR1 SGHRS and CDR2 YFSETQ. The V end was cut by 1 base, the J end by 3 bases, with 31 bases between. The CDR3 DNA reads as TGCGCCAGCAGCTTGCCCCGGGACAGTCAACCGGGGGACTCGAAGAAAGAGACCCAGTACTTC. It codes for CASSLPRDSQPGDSKKETQYF.

V usage is TRBV6-5 and J usage is TRBJ2-1; no firm D call. The CDR3 spans 11 residues. V dropped 0 bases and J dropped 9 bases, with 3 bases sitting between them. Germline V gene sequence: CDR1 MNHEY, CDR2 SVGAGI. The CDR3 region is CASSYSGEQFF. CDR3 sequence (DNA): TGTGCCAGCAGTTACTCCGGTGAGCAGTTCTTC.

This sequence joins TRBV4-2 and TRBJ2-1, with D unresolved. The V gene's germline CDR1 is LGHNA and CDR2 YNFKEQ. The CDR3 spans 15 residues. Trimming shortened V by 3 bases and J by 9 bases, and 18 bases separated the two germline ends. The CDR3 DNA sequence: TGTGCCAGCAGCCAGCCCGACTCGAGTAGGATTGAGCAGTTCTTC. Amino acid sequence: CASSQPDSSRIEQFF.

This chain links TRBV9 with TRBJ1-1; D unclear. Germline CDR1 and CDR2: SGDLS and YYNGEE. This CDR3 region has 14 residues. V lost 0 bases to trimming and J lost 0 bases, with 6 bases between them. The chain's CDR3 is CASSVDSMNTEAFF. The CDR3 DNA reads TGTGCCAGCAGCGTAGACAGCATGAACACTGAAGCTTTCTTT. The full variable domain, rest sourced from reference TRBV9 and TRBJ1-1, is DSGVTQTPKHLITATGQRVTLRCSPRSGDLSVYWYQQSLDQGLQFLIQYYNGEERAKGNILERFSAQQFPDLHSELNLSSLELGDSALYFCASSVDSMNTEAFFGQGTRLTVV.